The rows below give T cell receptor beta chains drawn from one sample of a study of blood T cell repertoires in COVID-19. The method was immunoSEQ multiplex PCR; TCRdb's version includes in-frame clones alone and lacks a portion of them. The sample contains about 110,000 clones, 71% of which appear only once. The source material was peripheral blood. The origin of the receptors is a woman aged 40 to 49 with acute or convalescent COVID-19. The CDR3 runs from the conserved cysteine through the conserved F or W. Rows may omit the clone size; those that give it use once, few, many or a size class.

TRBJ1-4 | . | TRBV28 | CASSLSGPEKLFF
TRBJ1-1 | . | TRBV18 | CASSPQGADTEAFF
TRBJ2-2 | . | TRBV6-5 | CASRKDRSSTGELFF
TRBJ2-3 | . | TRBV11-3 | CASSLTGQGSTDTQYF
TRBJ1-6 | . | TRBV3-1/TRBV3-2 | CASSHVGGSPLHF
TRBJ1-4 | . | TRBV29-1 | CSVAVELKLFF
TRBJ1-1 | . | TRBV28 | CASSKSGITEAFF
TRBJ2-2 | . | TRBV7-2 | CASSSGTANTGELFF
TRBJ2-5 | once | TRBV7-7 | CASSPMSGGYQETQYF
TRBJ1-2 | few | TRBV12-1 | CASRGRGPYGYTF
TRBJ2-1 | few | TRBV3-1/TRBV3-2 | CASSQQLAQFF
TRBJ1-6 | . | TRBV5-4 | CASSSREGMSPLHF
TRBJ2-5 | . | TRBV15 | CATSGGLAATRETQYF
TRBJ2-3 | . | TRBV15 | CATSRDSGDTQYF
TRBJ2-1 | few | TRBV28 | CASSSGPRNEQFF
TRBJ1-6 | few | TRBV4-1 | CASQVVFKGREGGYNSPLHF
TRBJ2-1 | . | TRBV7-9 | CASSLDRSSYNEQFF
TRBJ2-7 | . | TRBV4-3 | CASSPTAGRGSEQYF
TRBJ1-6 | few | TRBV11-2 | CASSLEPGSNSPLHF
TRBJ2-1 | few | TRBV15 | CATSSSGGLYNEQFF
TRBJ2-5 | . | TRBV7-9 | CASSLALAMSVQETQYF
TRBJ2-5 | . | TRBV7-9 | CASRSQGQGKETQYF
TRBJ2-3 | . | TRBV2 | CASTLGDTQYF
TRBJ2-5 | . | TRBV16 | CASSQSNGGTQYF
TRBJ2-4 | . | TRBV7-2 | CASSGTSEQGNIQYF
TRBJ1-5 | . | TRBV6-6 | CASSLEQGDNQPQHF
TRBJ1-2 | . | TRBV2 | CASSQGAGRDYGYTF
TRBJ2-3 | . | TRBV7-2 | CASTTGSRTQYF
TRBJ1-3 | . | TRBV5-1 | CASSPGQGGGNTIYF
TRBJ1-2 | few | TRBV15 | CATSRGTGDYGYTF
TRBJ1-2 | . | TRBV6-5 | CASSPFRGDYGYTF
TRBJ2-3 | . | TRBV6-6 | CASSTNDRADTQYF
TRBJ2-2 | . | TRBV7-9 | CASSFSNSGELFF
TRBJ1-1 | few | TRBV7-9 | CASSSTDRGNTEAFF
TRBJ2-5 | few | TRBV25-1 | CASSGLPQETQYF
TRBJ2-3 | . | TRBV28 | CASSLQPGLGGTDTQYF
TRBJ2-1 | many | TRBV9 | CASNRGGNEQFF
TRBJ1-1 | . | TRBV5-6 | CATIPRLGGANTEAFF
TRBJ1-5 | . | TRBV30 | CAWSVPGLSNQPQHF
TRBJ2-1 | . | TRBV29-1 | CSVGQTGFGEQFF
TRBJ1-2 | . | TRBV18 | CASSPPGQGVDGYTF
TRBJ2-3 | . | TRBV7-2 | CASSSFIAGATDTQYF
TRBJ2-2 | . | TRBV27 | CASSRTGQGASGELFF
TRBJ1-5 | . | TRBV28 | CASSFRGGASNQPQHF
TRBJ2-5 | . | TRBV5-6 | CASSSRDSRETQYF
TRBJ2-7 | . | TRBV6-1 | CASSEIRDKPFYEQYF
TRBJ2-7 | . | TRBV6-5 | CASSLKTGAYEQYF
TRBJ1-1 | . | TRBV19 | CASSPGQGRGNTEAFF
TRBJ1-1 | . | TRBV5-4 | CASSTGQRGPNTEAFF
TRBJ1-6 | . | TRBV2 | CASSDTTGPLHF
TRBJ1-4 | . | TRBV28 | CASSAGTANEKLFF